This TCR beta chain was sequenced in a study of OX40 agonist ivuxolimab in advanced cancers. Overall study findings and caveats: At 0.1 to 3.0 mg/kg, clonal expansion of CD4+ and CD8+ blood T cells had occurred by week 6.

Produced via immunoSEQ multiplex PCR; TCRdb's table is partial and in-frame only. The sample lists 20,000 to 25,000 clones, roughly nine tenths occurring once. This CDR3 is 19 amino acids long. Germline V gene data show CDR1 as MDHEN and CDR2 as SYDVKM. The V gene end was trimmed by 2 bases and the J gene end by 3 bases; junction bases not matched to a gene: 13. Points on this clone: The antigen is not known.

The sequences come from CD4+ or CD8+ T cells sorted from blood, collected in a trial of the OX40 agonist ivuxolimab. V usage is TRBV28 and J usage is TRBJ2-4; the match to TRBD2 covers 10 bases. This receptor was identified in an adult with an advanced solid tumor such as melanoma, head and neck, liver or kidney cancer. The CDR3 bases are TGTGCCAGCAGTTTACCAGCGGGAGGGTCCCTGAGTGGCAAAAACATTCAGTACTTC. Its protein product is CASSLPAGGSLSGKNIQYF.